These 5 T cell receptor beta chains share one sample of origin, sequenced in a study of T-cell memory formation after mild COVID-19. TCRdb reanalysed the 5' RACE reads using MiXCR and keeps one entry per CDR3 protein. Of 110,000 or so distinct CDR3 sequences listed, about 20% are singletons. Sequenced input: PBMCs or a T cell subset sorted from them (not recorded which). Receptors originate from a man between 18 and 29 years old who had mild COVID-19 (a few samples of this study predate the infection). Cell type and time point are not known.

V and J are TRBV4-1 and TRBJ1-4, with D possibly being TRBD1 (5 bases). V gave up 3 bases and J gave up 4 bases, with 18 bases separating them. The CDR3 runs to 17 residues. Germline V lookup: CDR1 MGHRA, CDR2 YSYEKL. The CDR3 sequence: CASSQPAARANNEKLFF. DNA for the CDR3: TGCGCCAGCAGCCAGCCCGCCGCCAGGGCGAATAATGAAAAACTGTTTTTT.

This clonotype was counted between two and nine times. The genes are TRBV7-9 and TRBJ1-2; TRBD1 might be the D (6 bases). Trimming stripped 5 bases from V and 8 bases from J, with 15 bases between. CDR1 is SEHNR and CDR2 is FQNEAQ in the germline V gene (reference sequence). This CDR3 has 13 amino acids. The CDR3 DNA sequence: TGTGCCAGCAGCGACCGGACAGTGTGGGGCTACACCTTC. Amino acids: CASSDRTVWGYTF.

The chain carries TRBV6-5 and TRBJ2-5, with D hard to call. Germline lookup yields CDR1 MNHEY and CDR2 SVGAGI. Trimming pared 2 bases from V and 5 bases from J, leaving 9 bases between. CDR3 size: 13 residues. CDR3 nucleotides: TGTGCCAGCAGTTACGGATCTACGGAGACCCAGTACTTC. Encoded protein: CASSYGSTETQYF.

This clonotype was observed a few times. This rearrangement joins TRBV7-2 to TRBJ1-1; D unresolved. V was trimmed by 8 bases and J by 5 bases, leaving 15 bases between them. Germline loops: CDR1 SGHTA, CDR2 FQGNSA. The CDR3 totals 13 residues. CDR3 sequence (DNA): TGTGCCAGCCACGTCGGAGGGATAACTGAAGCTTTCTTT. This sequence encodes CASHVGGITEAFF. Drawing the rest from reference TRBV7-2 and TRBJ1-1, the complete variable domain is GAGVSQSPSNKVTEKGKDVELRCDPISGHTALYWYRQSLGQGLEFLIYFQGNSAPDKSGLPSDRFSAERTGGSVSTLTIQRTQQEDSAVYLCASHVGGITEAFFGQGTRLTVV.

Written as DNA, the CDR3 is TGTGCCACCAGCAGCTCTGGAGGGCAGCTCACAGATACGCAGTATTTT. It is translated as CATSSSGGQLTDTQYF. The chain combines TRBV15 with TRBJ2-3, with D maybe TRBD2 (6 bases). The CDR3 extends over 16 amino acids. V lost 3 bases and J lost 2, with 15 bases in between. Germline lookup yields CDR1 LNHNV and CDR2 YYDKDF (reference sequence).